This TCR beta chain was observed in a study of blood T cells in healthy people across ages. Germline loops: CDR1 DFQATT, CDR2 SNEGSKA (reference sequence). This CDR3 has 11 amino acids. General study points: Across samples, TCR beta diversity tracked strongly with naive T cell percentage.

A second PCR, run for 7 to 11 cycles, used a sample-barcoded 5' primer plus a J-beta primer mix. CDR3-containing paired-end reads numbering at least 2.5 million came from each sample. TCRdb independently ran MiXCR on the 5' RACE reads; one entry per CDR3 protein. The sample shows some 730,000 distinct CDR3 sequences, roughly 20% of them seen only once. Regarding this clonotype: What it recognizes is unknown. A junction end diverges from the germline sequence, so it may reflect a read error.

Drawing of peripheral blood yielded ten milliliters from each donor. The chain links TRBV20-1 to TRBJ1-2, with D possibly being TRBD1 (5 bases). The specimen was blood. The source of this sequence is a man between 65 and 79 years old in good health. The CDR3 DNA reads TGCAGTGCTAGACAGGGAGATGGCCACACCTTC. Its translation is CSARQGDGHTF.